This T cell receptor (beta chain) was captured in a study of shared clonotypes between healthy human individuals. Study-wide results and caveats: Since donors were few, the genetic and exposure-history diversity represented was limited.

Worth noting for this clone: What it binds is not known.

Original data processing: Filtering of immunoSEQ junctional sequences could not match full-length read filtering. Profiling relied on immunoSEQ multiplex PCR, and the TCRdb table lists in-frame clones only, not all of them. The V and J calls and the clone size are those of that table, but D and trimming were determined from the DNA. Of over 850,000 clones in the sample, 75% to 80% were seen once. Material: memory CD4+ T cells from PBMCs. Subset defined: CD45RA-negative fraction. This sequence was found in a man between 18 and 29 years old in good health. Some clones in this sample may be carry-over from other donors' samples.

In nucleotides, the CDR3 is TGTGCCAGCAGTTTCCAACCTCCTAACTATGGCTACACCTTC. Translation gives CASSFQPPNYGYTF. This chain connects TRBV28 to TRBJ1-2; D remains ambiguous. Germline CDR1 is MDHEN and CDR2 is SYDVKM. The CDR3 runs 14 residues. The germline V and J ends were trimmed by 3 bases and 0 bases, with 8 bases remaining between them.